This T cell receptor (beta chain) was retrieved from a study of blood T cell repertoires in COVID-19 (TCRdb year 2020). For context, the study as a whole: Collaborator samples came from the United States, Italy and Spain and covered acute and convalescent phases of COVID-19. The material from the prospective study consisted of cDNA or gDNA derived from T cells, B-cell-depleted T cells, or PBMCs. Subjects who had been exposed to COVID-19, were actively infected with it, or had recovered from it provided the deeply sampled blood TCRbeta repertoires that made up the dataset. The repertoires were made available in a free public database intended to serve as a resource for research on the immune response to SARS-CoV-2. The samples were drawn from the first 160 participants of the ongoing ImmuneRACE study and from some 1,300 subjects provided by 6 global collaborators. Nearly every sample came with metadata listing a de-identified subject ID, COVID-19 status, age in years and sex. HLA class I and class II types, where available, came from metadata supplied by the sample provider rather than from assay-based typing.

Concerning this clone itself: The antigen it recognizes is unknown. Base qualities are not recorded, but no much larger clone differs from it by a single base.

V is cut back by 3 bases and J by 8 bases, with 8 bases in the junction unmatched. From a lookup of the germline V gene (reference sequence), CDR1 and CDR2 are DFQATT and SNEGSKA. Spanning cysteine to phenylalanine, the CDR3 consists of 14 amino acids. Only the CDR3 part of the read is kept: 42 bases, read in frame from the first base. Enrolling through a virtual design, the prospective study's participants ranged in age from roughly 18 to 89 years and lived across about two dozen United States geographic areas. Cohort assignment in the prospective study relied on participant-reported clinical history from a screening survey and a study questionnaire. For ImmuneRACE Cohort 3, a participant was defined as recovered based on two consecutive negative NP/OP PCR tests, clearance by a healthcare professional, or resolution of symptoms. Mobile phlebotomists in the prospective study collected whole blood, serum and a nasopharyngeal or oropharyngeal swab from every participant. Over an approximately 2-month period, participants in the prospective study had the option of providing additional blood draws and questionnaires. Prospective study blood samples were shipped either frozen or at room temperature before DNA extraction.

The research as a whole found: Clinical and demographic metadata were provided uncurated, with the amount varying by source and participant.

TCRbeta CDR3 regions were amplified from genomic DNA by means of the immunoSEQ Assay, a bias-controlled multiplex PCR. The published analysis was carried out like this. The number of nucleated cells in each sample was estimated by amplification of reference gene primers within the assay. To quantify the absolute abundance of each unique TCRbeta CDR3 rearrangement, sequence reads were collapsed and filtered. For each sample, productive Simpson clonality was calculated as the square root of Simpson's diversity index across productive rearrangements. The table was pulled from immuneACCESS by TCRdb, which kept in-frame rearrangements only. Such tables lose some clones; where checked, under half of the loss comes from unresolved V genes, and the rest has no known cause. V, J and clone size were drawn from that table, and D and trimming were deduced from the DNA. Here the sample has 300,000 or so clones; around 90% occur a single time. The top ten constitute about 6% of the sample.

Recombination joined TRBV20-1 with TRBJ2-1; 9 bases in between match TRBD2. The receptor's source is a young woman who had recovered from COVID-19. What was sequenced was PBMCs or T cells enriched from blood (not recorded which). At the DNA level, the sequence is TGCAGTGCTAGTGTTCTAGCGGGGATAGATGAGCAGTTCTTC. The resulting protein is CSASVLAGIDEQFF.